This TCR beta chain comes out of a study of regulatory T cells in long-lasting Graves disease. Noted time point: newly diagnosed GD, antithyroid drugs for less than 3 months. Extracted PBMC RNA gave rise to the TCR library. This clonotype was seen a few times. Building the TCR beta libraries relied on iRepertoire HTBI primers, and CDR3 regions underwent Arm-PCR. TCRdb called the multiplex PCR reads again in MiXCR, with one record for every CDR3 protein. This sample carries some 370,000 distinct CDR3 sequences, 12% of them seen once, and the ten largest clones take approximately 17%. This CDR3 comprises 13 residues. CDR1 and CDR2 (germline): MNHNS, SASEGT. V was shortened by 1 base and J by 4 bases, with 8 bases between the two germline ends. These same records also appear under a second study, on T cells in Graves' hyperthyroidism and ophthalmopathy.

Source: peripheral blood mononuclear cells (PBMCs), taken at new diagnosis, from a patient treated with antithyroid drugs. The rearrangement uses TRBV6-1 and TRBJ2-7; no definite D call. The receptor's source is a woman aged 18-30 years with Graves disease. The CDR3 bases are TGTGCCAGCAGTGAAGTGTACTGGTACGAGCAGTACGTC. This translates into CASSEVYWYEQYV.